Shown below are 19 T cell receptor beta chains from a single sample sequenced in a study of cytomegalovirus exposure and HLA in healthy donors. The study ran its PCR with 60 Vbeta and 13 Jbeta primers. Produced via immunoSEQ multiplex PCR; TCRdb's table is partial and in-frame only. The data contain some 130,000 clones, around 80% of them singletons. The sample consisted of PBMCs. These receptors were collected from a man aged 40-49 years in good health and CMV-seropositive.

This chain joins TRBV9 and TRBJ1-1; maybe TRBD1 (5 bases). Deletions cut 3 bases from V and 6 bases from J, with 18 bases between. The CDR3 has 15 residues. Per germline, CDR1 SGDLS and CDR2 YYNGEE. The CDR3, as DNA: TGTGCCAGCAGCGGTGCCTCTGGGGGGAGGGCTGAAGCTTTCTTT. As protein: CASSGASGGRAEAFF.

In its sample, this clone was seen a few times. V gene TRBV11-2 combines with J gene TRBJ1-1; D is possibly TRBD1 (6 bases). CDR3 length equals 13 residues. Germline assignment: CDR1 SGHAT and CDR2 FQNNGV. Trimming shortened V by 5 bases and J by 11 bases, and 18 bases separated the two germline ends. CDR3 amino acids: CASSPDRGAGAFF. The CDR3 DNA reads as TGTGCCAGCAGCCCCGATCGGGGGGCGGGGGCTTTCTTT.

J is TRBJ2-7 and V is TRBV6-6; possible D gene TRBD2, 7 bases. In germline, CDR1 is MNHNY, CDR2 SVGAGI (reference sequence). There are 15 residues in the CDR3. Trimming removed 6 bases from V and 3 bases from J, with 18 bases in between. The CDR3 loop reads CASSHSGIGGYEQYF. Here the CDR3 DNA reads TGTGCCAGCAGCCACAGCGGGATAGGGGGCTACGAGCAGTACTTC.

The chain has TRBV19 and TRBJ1-1; D may be TRBD1 (5 bases). Trimming pared 5 bases from V and 3 bases from J, leaving 16 bases between. This CDR3 region has 15 residues. Germline V CDR1 and CDR2: LNHDA, SQIVND (reference sequence). As DNA, the CDR3 is TGTGCCAGTAGTTCTCTGGCAGGGAGGGACACTGAAGCTTTCTTT. Translating gives CASSSLAGRDTEAFF.

The DNA of the CDR3 is TGCGCCAGCCGCGCAACTAATGAAAAACTGTTTTTT. It translates to CASRATNEKLFF. V gene TRBV5-1 combines with J gene TRBJ1-4; D remains ambiguous. Germline V gene data show CDR1 as SGHRS and CDR2 as YFSETQ. V was cut by 7 bases and J by 0 bases, with 4 bases left in between. This CDR3 comprises 12 residues.

The CDR3 region has the DNA TGTGCCAGCAGCCCAAGGACAGGGGTTAATTCACCCCTCCACTTT. Protein product: CASSPRTGVNSPLHF. The V and J genes are TRBV6-5 and TRBJ1-6, with 9 bases that match TRBD1. Germline values: CDR1 MNHEY, CDR2 SVGAGI. V lost 6 bases, J lost 6 bases, and 6 bases stayed unmatched. The CDR3 has 15 residues.

J is TRBJ2-7 and V is TRBV4-1, with 7 bases matching TRBD1. V trimming: 1 base; J trimming: 4 bases; junction bases outside the gene matches: 7. Looked up from germline, CDR1 is MGHRA and CDR2 is YSYEKL. The CDR3 has 15 residues. The CDR3 DNA is TGCGCCAGCAGCCAAGTGGGTCCAGGGGGTTACGAGCAGTACTTC. Amino acid sequence: CASSQVGPGGYEQYF.

The sample holds one count of this clone. The rearrangement links TRBV27 to TRBJ1-2; 8 bases map to TRBD1. Germline CDR1 is MNHEY and CDR2 is SMNVEV (reference sequence). The CDR3 runs 17 residues. The junction had 18 bases not matched to a gene; V was cut back by 8 bases and J by 4 bases. The CDR3 loop reads CASALPGQEIAAYGYTF. CDR3 DNA sequence: TGTGCCAGCGCCCTCCCGGGACAGGAGATAGCGGCCTATGGCTACACCTTC.

This chain connects TRBV11-2 to TRBJ2-2; 7 bases align to TRBD1. The CDR3 runs 16 residues. Germline V CDR1 and CDR2: SGHAT, FQNNGV. V was clipped by 2 bases and J by 5 bases; unmatched bases: 8. CDR3 in DNA: TGTGCCAGCAGCTTACATATATTGACAGGGACCGGGGAGCTGTTTTTT. This translates into CASSLHILTGTGELFF.

The rearrangement links TRBV28 to TRBJ2-7, with D unresolved. CDR1 and CDR2 (germline): MDHEN, SYDVKM. The CDR3 sequence is 13 residues long. V lost 4 bases to trimming and J lost 6 bases, with 13 bases between them. The CDR3 region has the DNA TGTGCCAGCAGTTCCTCGAACTACGGCGAGCAGTACTTC. It translates to CASSSSNYGEQYF.

This clone has just a few counts. V gene TRBV2 combines with J gene TRBJ2-7; 15 positions match TRBD2. Germline CDR1 and CDR2: SNHLY and FYNNEI. V was pared by 2 bases and J by 6 bases, with 8 bases of the junction left unmatched. The CDR3 loop spans 17 amino acids. The CDR3 region has the DNA TGTGCCAGCAGTGAACCAAGGACTAGCGGGAGGGCCGGCGAGCAGTACTTC. Translation gives CASSEPRTSGRAGEQYF.

The chain has TRBV27 and TRBJ1-1; D is unresolved. The CDR3 runs to 14 residues. Germline V lookup: CDR1 MNHEY, CDR2 SMNVEV (reference sequence). The ends were cut back, 3 bases at V and 7 bases at J, with 15 bases in the middle. The CDR3 DNA reads as TGTGCCAGCAGTTTTCTAGGCCCCCGGATTGAAGCTTTCTTT. Translation: CASSFLGPRIEAFF.

J is TRBJ2-3 and V is TRBV5-5; TRBD2 might be the D (5 bases). CDR1 and CDR2 (germline): SGHKS, YYEKEE (reference sequence). Trimming left V 7 bases short and J 2 bases short, with 11 bases between. CDR3 length: 13 residues. CDR3 bases: TGTGCCAGCGTGCGAGCGGCCACAGATACGCAGTATTTT. It encodes CASVRAATDTQYF. Using reference TRBV5-5 and TRBJ2-3 for the parts outside the CDR3, the full variable domain is DAGVTQSPTHLIKTRGQQVTLRCSPISGHKSVSWYQQVLGQGPQFIFQYYEKEERGRGNFPDRFSARQFPNYSSELNVNALLLGDSALYLCASVRAATDTQYFGPGTRLTVL.

V usage is TRBV2 and J usage is TRBJ2-1; a weak D match, TRBD2 (5 bases). The germline CDR1 and CDR2 sequences are SNHLY and FYNNEI. This CDR3 has 15 residues. The V and J ends lost 8 bases and 5 bases respectively, with 19 bases between them. As DNA, the CDR3 is TGTGCCAGCCCACCGGTCGGACTGCAGAACAATGAGCAGTTCTTC. Encoded protein: CASPPVGLQNNEQFF.

The CDR3 sequence is CASTGGVYEQYF. The CDR3 region has the DNA TGTGCCAGCACCGGGGGGGTTTACGAGCAGTACTTC. This rearrangement joins TRBV2 to TRBJ2-7; 8 bases map to TRBD2. The CDR3 covers 12 residues. Losses at the gene ends were 7 bases for V and 4 bases for J; bases not matched to a gene: 3. Germline V CDR1 and CDR2: SNHLY, FYNNEI.

The CDR3 nucleotides are TGTGCCTGGAGTACCTACAGCTACGCTGGAAACACCATATATTTT. This gives the protein CAWSTYSYAGNTIYF. The chain uses TRBV30 and TRBJ1-3; no clear D. Germline V CDR1 and CDR2: GTSNPN, SVGIG (reference sequence). This CDR3 is 15 amino acids long. V lost 2 bases and J 2 bases, leaving 13 bases between the germline ends. Looking up the rest from reference TRBV30 and TRBJ1-3 gives the full variable domain: SQTIHQWPATLVQPVGSPLSLECTVEGTSNPNLYWYRQAAGRGLQLLFYSVGIGQISSEVPQNLSASRPQDRQFILSSKKLLLSDSGFYLCAWSTYSYAGNTIYFGEGSWLTVV.

This sequence joins TRBV5-4 and TRBJ2-7; TRBD2 matches 10 bases. The CDR3 is 15 amino acids. Germline V gene data show CDR1 as SGHNT and CDR2 as YYREEE (reference sequence). Unmatched junction bases numbered 7, after V lost 4 bases and J lost 3 bases. The CDR3 DNA reads TGTGCCAGCAGCCCCGGACTAGCGGTAGTCTACGAGCAGTACTTC. Amino acids: CASSPGLAVVYEQYF.

This sequence joins TRBV5-1 and TRBJ2-7; no firm D call. V was cut by 2 bases and J by 2 bases, with 5 bases left in between. This CDR3 is 12 amino acids long. CDR1 is SGHRS, CDR2 YFSETQ, per germline. The CDR3 DNA is TGCGCCAGCAGCTTTGGCCCCTACGAGCAGTACTTC. This gives the protein CASSFGPYEQYF.

On this clone: No conserved phenylalanine or tryptophan is present at the end of the CDR3, so a read error is the likely explanation. It is unclear where the CDR3 begins or ends on the DNA, so no DNA is shown, and the CDR3 is as TCRdb lists it. CDR3 in amino acids: CATRLGGTGVTFY. V gene TRBV19 combines with J gene TRBJ1-1; TRBD1 reflects the table's D call only, with no check against the DNA. The CDR3 has 13 amino acids, counting both end residues. Per germline, CDR1 LNHDA and CDR2 SQIVND (reference sequence).